A selection of T cell receptor beta chains follows, all from one sample in a study of Graves' ophthalmopathy and Graves' hyperthyroidism. In TCRdb, the multiplex PCR reads were re-called with MiXCR into one record per CDR3 protein. The sample carries some 390,000 distinct CDR3 sequences, 18% recorded once. The sequenced material came from peripheral blood. The receptors shown here come from a woman between 18 and 30 years old with Graves' ophthalmopathy. Each CDR3 is given with its conserved first and last residue. Each record gives: J gene, D gene, V gene, clone size, CDR3 DNA, CDR3 protein. The D gene is left open where the match is weak. Some rows have no size entry. The others give once, few or many, or a class for an expanded clone.

TRBJ2-3,.,TRBV20-1,many,TGCAGTGGTCAGCGGAGCGCAGATACGCAGTATTTT,CSGQRSADTQYF
TRBJ1-4,.,TRBV7-8,.,TGTGCCAGCAGCTTAAGGGGGGGTTTAAATGAAAAACTGTTTTTT,CASSLRGGLNEKLFF
TRBJ1-2,TRBD1,TRBV4-1,many,TGCGCCAGCAGCCAAGAAGGGACAGGGGTCCTCATAGGGGATGGCTACACCTTC,CASSQEGTGVLIGDGYTF
TRBJ1-1,.,TRBV6-5,many,TGTGCCAGCAGTTTTGAGTTGAGGGGAGGCACTGAAGCTTTCTTT,CASSFELRGGTEAFF
TRBJ2-7,.,TRBV6-2/TRBV6-3,many,TGTGCCAGCAGCTTCGGGAGAGCCTACGAGCAGTACTTC,CASSFGRAYEQYF
TRBJ2-7,.,TRBV2,once,TGTGCCAGCAGCACAGACGGAATCTACGAGCAGTACTTC,CASSTDGIYEQYF
TRBJ2-2,.,TRBV7-8,many,TGTGCCAGCAGCTCCACCATAGGGTTCACCGGGGAGCTGTTTTTT,CASSSTIGFTGELFF
TRBJ1-1,.,TRBV28,many,TGTGCCAGCAGTTTACCAGGGACTTTGAACACTGAAGCTTTCTTT,CASSLPGTLNTEAFF
TRBJ1-2,.,TRBV27,.,TGTGCCAGCAGGCCAGAACGGGCAGGGGTTATCTATGGCTACACCTTC,CASRPERAGVIYGYTF
TRBJ2-4,.,TRBV7-9,many,TGTGCCAGCAGCGGAGGGCTAGCCAAAAGCATTCAGTACTTC,CASSGGLAKSIQYF
TRBJ2-7,TRBD1,TRBV28,.,TGTGCCAGCAGTTCGCTTACCGGGACAGCGACCTACGAGCAGTACTTC,CASSSLTGTATYEQYF
TRBJ2-7,.,TRBV20-1,many,TGCAGTGCTAGAGGCTTCCCGGGACCAAGCGAGCAGTACTTC,CSARGFPGPSEQYF
TRBJ2-7,.,TRBV11-2,many,TGTGCCAGCAGCTTAGTAGGCAGGCAAAACTACGAGCAGTACTTC,CASSLVGRQNYEQYF
TRBJ2-7,TRBD2,TRBV6-2/TRBV6-3,many,TGTGCCAGCAGTCAGCTAGCGGGGGGGCCCCACGAGCAGTACTTC,CASSQLAGGPHEQYF
TRBJ2-7,.,TRBV5-6,many,TGTGCCAGCAGCTTGGTCCTTCTTAGGGAGCAGTACTTC,CASSLVLLREQYF
TRBJ2-5,.,TRBV7-2,many,TGTGCCAGCAGCTTGGGACTTCCCGGGTTAGAGACCCAGTACTTC,CASSLGLPGLETQYF
TRBJ2-7,TRBD1,TRBV7-2,many,TGTGCCAGCAGCCAGCGACAGGGGCAAGTCTACGAGCAGTACTTC,CASSQRQGQVYEQYF
TRBJ2-5,TRBD2,TRBV12-3/TRBV12-4,few,TGTGCCAGCAGTTTAACCGGGACTAGCGGCGAAGAGACCCAGTACTTC,CASSLTGTSGEETQYF
TRBJ1-5,.,TRBV12-3/TRBV12-4,.,TGTGCCAGCAGTAGTTCCGGGGATAATCAGCCCCAGCATTTT,CASSSSGDNQPQHF
TRBJ1-1,.,TRBV20-1,few,TGCAGTGCCCGATTCCCAGGTATCGTTAACACTGAAGCTTTCTTT,CSARFPGIVNTEAFF
TRBJ2-5,.,TRBV7-2,many,TGTGCCAGCAGCTTACGGATGGGGGAAGAGACCCAGTACTTC,CASSLRMGEETQYF
TRBJ2-5,.,TRBV24-1,.,TGTGCCACCAGTAGGGCAGGGCTAGAGACCCAGTACTTC,CATSRAGLETQYF
TRBJ1-3,.,TRBV28,many,TGTGCCAGCAGTTCCACGATGACAGGAAACACCATATATTTT,CASSSTMTGNTIYF
TRBJ2-5,TRBD2,TRBV6-2/TRBV6-3,few,TGTGCCAGCAGTTACTCGAGGGCTAGCGGGAGAGGGGATCAAGAGACCCAGTACTTC,CASSYSRASGRGDQETQYF
TRBJ1-3,TRBD1,TRBV6-1,.,TGTGCCAGCAGACAACAGGGGGGAAACACCATATATTTT,CASRQQGGNTIYF
TRBJ2-7,TRBD1,TRBV12-3/TRBV12-4,.,TGTGCCAGCAGTGGGACAGGAGTGAACGAGCAGTACTTC,CASSGTGVNEQYF
TRBJ2-5,TRBD2,TRBV6-2/TRBV6-3,.,TGTGCCAGCCCTCCGGGAGGGCCTAGAGAAGAGACCCAGTACTTC,CASPPGGPREETQYF
TRBJ2-5,.,TRBV7-2,.,TGTGCCAGCAGCTTCCTAGCGAGCGGAGAGACCCAGTACTTC,CASSFLASGETQYF
TRBJ1-1,.,TRBV20-1,many,TGCAGTGCCCCTACGCACTCGAACACTGAAGCTTTCTTT,CSAPTHSNTEAFF
TRBJ2-2,.,TRBV7-3,many,TGTGCCAGCAGCTTGGACGGGCTGCCCACCGGGGAGCTGTTTTTT,CASSLDGLPTGELFF
TRBJ1-1,.,TRBV12-3/TRBV12-4,many,TGTGCCAGCAGTTTGGCGACTCCCCAGGGTAGCACTGAAGCTTTCTTT,CASSLATPQGSTEAFF
TRBJ2-7,TRBD2,TRBV6-6,many,TGTGCCAGCAGTCTTCCAACCGGGGGGGACGAAAACTTACCGCCACTAGACGAGCAGTACTTC,CASSLPTGGDENLPPLDEQYF
TRBJ1-1,.,TRBV6-1,.,TGTGCCAGCAGTGAATCGTTAGGGAGCACTGAAGCTTTCTTT,CASSESLGSTEAFF
TRBJ2-2,TRBD1,TRBV28,many,TGTGCCAGTAGGCCTTTATATTCGCGGGACAGGGGAGGCACCGGGGAGCTGTTTTTT,CASRPLYSRDRGGTGELFF
TRBJ1-5,.,TRBV28,once,TGTGCCAGCAGTCCCGACCTAGGGACGAATCAGCCCCAGCATTTT,CASSPDLGTNQPQHF
TRBJ2-5,TRBD1,TRBV29-1,many,TGCAGCGTTGAAAAGGGGCAGGGGGCTCGAGAGACCCAGTACTTC,CSVEKGQGARETQYF
TRBJ2-5,.,TRBV20-1,.,TGCAGTGCTAGTTGGGGAGGTGATAGAGAGACCCAGTACTTC,CSASWGGDRETQYF
TRBJ1-2,TRBD1,TRBV7-2,many,TGTGCCAGCAGCTTGGAGGGGGCGGATGGCTACACCTTC,CASSLEGADGYTF
TRBJ2-7,.,TRBV28,.,TGTGCCAGCGGGACCGACAGGATCGCCGAGCAGTACTTC,CASGTDRIAEQYF
TRBJ1-2,TRBD1,TRBV27,.,TGTGCCAGCACGTACCGAGGGACAGCTAAGTATTCGAATGGCTACACCTTC,CASTYRGTAKYSNGYTF
TRBJ2-7,TRBD2,TRBV15,.,TGTGCCACCAGCCCAGGACTAGCGGTCTACTCCTACGAGCAGTACTTC,CATSPGLAVYSYEQYF
TRBJ1-1,.,TRBV6-2/TRBV6-3,many,TGTGCCAGCAGTCACTACAGGGTAAACACTGAAGCTTTCTTT,CASSHYRVNTEAFF
TRBJ1-2,.,TRBV15,many,TGTGCCACCAGCGAGACAGGTGACTATGGCTACACCTTC,CATSETGDYGYTF
TRBJ2-6,.,TRBV30,many,TGTGCCTGGAGTGTAATCGGACAGCCTACTTACTCTGGGGCCAACGTCCTGACTTTC,CAWSVIGQPTYSGANVLTF
TRBJ1-5,.,TRBV20-1,many,TGCAGTGCTCGACCTGTCGGGGGGAATCAGCCCCAGCATTTT,CSARPVGGNQPQHF
TRBJ2-7,TRBD2,TRBV10-3,many,TGTGCCATCAGTGAAGAGGGAGGGTCCTCCTACGAGCAGTACTTC,CAISEEGGSSYEQYF
TRBJ1-6,.,TRBV20-1,many,TGCAGTGCTAGAGGCACCCGGGGGGAAGGGTCACCCCTCCACTTT,CSARGTRGEGSPLHF
TRBJ1-1,.,TRBV6-5,many,TGTGCCAGCAGCTACCGGGCCCCGGGCACTGAAGCTTTCTTT,CASSYRAPGTEAFF